Presented here are 15 T cell receptor beta chains from one specimen sequenced in a study of CD8+ T cells in alopecia areata. Treatment reported: oral pan-JAK inhibitor, 5-10 mg twice daily. Reverse transcription of extracted RNA yielded cDNA, which provided the sequencing template. TCRdb's table, derived via immunoSEQ multiplex PCR, lists solely in-frame clones and lacks some. The repertoire includes 180,000 or so clones, about 53% of them detected once, and more than 10% sits in the top ten. Sequencing used CD8+ T cells sorted from blood, obtained at week 24, from a patient treated with tofacitinib. The origin of the receptors is a human donor with alopecia areata.

V is TRBV9 and J is TRBJ1-5; D gene unclear. From germline, CDR1 is SGDLS and CDR2 YYNGEE. This CDR3 contains 14 residues. Trimming took 0 bases from V and 1 from J, leaving 5 bases between them. CDR3 coding DNA: TGTGCCAGCAGCGTAGGAGCGAGCAATCAGCCCCAGCATTTT. Its protein product is CASSVGASNQPQHF.

This clone was seen once. The CDR3 region is CASSFGTQYF. CDR3 in DNA: TGTGCCAGCTCGTTTGGTACGCAGTATTTT. The chain has TRBV25-1 and TRBJ2-3, with unresolved D. The CDR3 runs to 10 residues. The ends were cut back, 8 bases at V and 8 bases at J, with 8 bases in the middle. Germline V gene sequence: CDR1 MGHDK, CDR2 SYGVNS.

V is TRBV28 and J is TRBJ2-7; tentatively, D is TRBD1 (5 bases). The germline V gene has CDR1 MDHEN and CDR2 SYDVKM. CDR3 length: 16 amino acids. Trimming removed 1 base from V and 0 bases from J, with 13 bases in between. The DNA for the CDR3 is TGTGCCAGCAGTTTATTTCAGGGCACCTCCTCCTACGAGCAGTACTTC. Protein: CASSLFQGTSSYEQYF.

The rearrangement links TRBV5-4 to TRBJ2-6; TRBD2 aligns across 7 bases. Trimming took 0 bases from V and 2 from J; bases not matched to a gene: 5. Germline CDR1 is SGHNT and CDR2 is YYREEE (reference sequence). This CDR3 is 17 amino acids long. The CDR3 DNA reads TGTGCCAGCAGCTTGGGGGGAGGACTAGCTGGGGCCAACGTCCTGACTTTC. Translating it yields CASSLGGGLAGANVLTF.

The chain carries TRBV7-8 and TRBJ1-5; D uncertain. V lost 5 bases to trimming and J lost 0 bases, with 14 bases between them. This CDR3 has 16 amino acids. From germline, CDR1 is SGHVS and CDR2 FQNEAQ. The CDR3 region has the DNA TGTGCCAGCAGCCAGGCGTCAGCCGATAGCAATCAGCCCCAGCATTTT. Protein product: CASSQASADSNQPQHF.

The chain has TRBV30 and TRBJ2-2; TRBD2 is a possible D gene (5 bases). Germline loops: CDR1 GTSNPN, CDR2 SVGIG (reference sequence). CDR3 length equals 12 residues. The V gene lost 4 bases and the J gene lost 6 bases, with 9 bases spanning the gap. The CDR3 nucleotides read TGTGCCTGGACGGCCGGGGCCGGGGAGCTGTTTTTT. It encodes CAWTAGAGELFF.

This clone appeared a few times. The chain joins TRBV30 to TRBJ1-1, with 10 bases fitting TRBD1. The CDR3 sequence is 14 residues long. Per germline, CDR1 GTSNPN and CDR2 SVGIG (reference sequence). V was clipped by 3 bases and J by 1 base; unmatched bases: 2. The CDR3 loop reads CAWRDRGGNTEAFF. CDR3 coding DNA: TGTGCCTGGAGGGACAGGGGGGGGAACACTGAAGCTTTCTTT.

This clone was picked up a small number of times. V gene TRBV29-1 combines with J gene TRBJ2-5; no firm D call. Germline V CDR1 and CDR2: SQVTM, ANQGSEA. This CDR3 is built from 11 residues. V gave up 5 bases and J gave up 5 bases, with 9 bases separating them. CDR3 in amino acids: CSVRALETQYF. Here the CDR3 DNA reads TGCAGCGTTCGGGCGTTGGAGACCCAGTACTTC.

The CDR3 coding sequence is TGTGCCAGCAGGCAGAGTAGCAATCAGCCCCAGCATTTT. This translates into CASRQSSNQPQHF. The chain uses TRBV6-5 and TRBJ1-5; D unclear. The V and J ends lost 6 bases and 0 bases respectively, with 6 bases between them. Germline V gene data show CDR1 as MNHEY and CDR2 as SVGAGI. The CDR3 length is 13 residues.

This clone was seen more than once but under ten times. CDR3 amino acids: CASSLRDSLTDTQYF. CDR3 bases: TGTGCCAGCAGCCTCCGGGACAGCCTCACAGATACGCAGTATTTT. The V gene is TRBV7-6, the J gene TRBJ2-3; TRBD1 aligns across 7 bases. Germline V CDR1 and CDR2: SGHVS, FNYEAQ. After removal of 5 bases from V and 2 bases from J, the junction contained 7 bases not matched to a gene. The CDR3 is made up of 15 amino acids.

This clone was seen only once. This sequence joins TRBV11-2 and TRBJ2-7, with a possible D match to TRBD2 (6 bases). The V gene lost 1 base and the J gene lost 2 bases, with 9 bases spanning the gap. There are 14 residues in the CDR3. The V gene's germline CDR1 is SGHAT and CDR2 FQNNGV. The DNA of the CDR3 is TGTGCCAGCAGCTTAGGGGGGGAGGCCTACGAGCAGTACTTC. This sequence encodes CASSLGGEAYEQYF.

The V gene is TRBV6-5, the J gene TRBJ1-5; D possibly corresponds to TRBD1 (6 bases). From germline, CDR1 is MNHEY and CDR2 SVGAGI. The CDR3 contains 15 residues. Trimming left V 6 bases short and J 2 bases short, with 14 bases between. The CDR3 protein is CASSVDRFGNQPQHF. The CDR3 region has the DNA TGTGCCAGCAGCGTCGACAGGTTTGGCAATCAGCCCCAGCATTTT.

This sequence joins TRBV5-1 and TRBJ2-7; possible D gene TRBD1, 7 bases. CDR1 is SGHRS and CDR2 is YFSETQ in the germline V gene. The V end lost 0 bases, the J end lost 5 bases, and 27 bases lay between the germline ends. The length of the CDR3 is 19 residues. CDR3 amino acids: CASSLVGSGLTGSSDEQYF. The CDR3 DNA follows: TGCGCCAGCAGCTTGGTTGGTTCAGGTTTGACAGGGTCTAGCGACGAGCAGTACTTC.

This chain connects TRBV5-4 to TRBJ2-7, with D unresolved. Between the trimmed V and J ends, which lost 4 bases and 6 bases, there was a span of 17 bases. The CDR3 runs 14 residues. Germline CDR1 is SGHNT and CDR2 is YYREEE (reference sequence). The CDR3, as DNA: TGTGCCAGCAGCAGTGACCGTCTTGTGGGCGAGCAGTACTTC. Protein product: CASSSDRLVGEQYF.

This clone was found a few times. The chain employs TRBV10-3 and TRBJ2-5; D possibly corresponds to TRBD2 (6 bases). The CDR3 has 13 amino acids. Germline V CDR1 and CDR2: ENHRY, SYGVKD. Trimming stripped 6 bases from V and 2 bases from J, with 10 bases between. The CDR3 here is CAIRGEVQETQYF. CDR3 bases: TGTGCCATCAGGGGGGAGGTGCAAGAGACCCAGTACTTC.